The clone carrying this T cell receptor beta chain was detected a few times. The sample comes from a study of blood T cell repertoires in COVID-19. Study overall: Sites in the United States, Italy and Spain provided acute and convalescent COVID-19 samples. The cDNA or gDNA used as material had been derived from T cells, B-cell-depleted T cells, or PBMCs.

The length of the CDR3 is 13 residues. V gave up 1 base and J gave up 4 bases, with 8 bases separating them. Germline V gene data show CDR1 as LGHNA and CDR2 as YNFKEQ. Authors' processing steps: Estimation of nucleated cell counts was performed using reference gene primer amplification. Some clones are missing from TCRdb's copy, which holds only in-frame ones; the method was immunoSEQ multiplex PCR. Clone size and the V and J calls come from that table; the DNA yielded D and trimming. The table includes around 43,000 clones, under 90% detected once. This receptor was taken from a man aged 45-60 years with active COVID-19. The chain joins TRBV4-2 to TRBJ2-7; no clear D gene. Sequenced: peripheral blood. As DNA, the CDR3 is TGTGCCAGCAGCCAAGCAGGATTTTACGAGCAGTACTTC. Protein: CASSQAGFYEQYF.